This T cell receptor beta chain was sequenced for a study of blood T cell repertoires in COVID-19. Clones were read by immunoSEQ multiplex PCR, and TCRdb kept only the in-frame ones, dropping some. The table has under 300,000 clones, about 80% seen once. Trimming took off 0 bases at V and 7 bases at J, with 11 bases between the two ends. Germline V gives CDR1 SGDLS, CDR2 YYNGEE. The CDR3 is made up of 14 amino acids. This TCR was recovered from an elderly woman with active or convalescent COVID-19. The sequenced sample consisted of peripheral blood. The chain recombines TRBV9 with TRBJ1-3; D is uncertain. The CDR3 nucleotides read TGTGCCAGCAGCGTAGCTCTACAGCCCAACACCATATATTTT. This codes for CASSVALQPNTIYF.